Each of the 4 T cell receptor beta chains below was sequenced from the same sample in a study of blood T cells in healthy people across ages. PCR was performed a second time for about 7 to 11 cycles using a sample-barcoded 5' primer and a J-beta primer mix. Via MiXCR, TCRdb re-called the 5' RACE reads, giving one row per CDR3 protein. The sample has about 1,500,000 distinct CDR3 sequences; around 42% are singletons. The sample consisted of blood. Source of these receptors: a woman aged 18-29 years in good health.

The V and J genes are TRBV14 and TRBJ2-1; TRBD2 might be the D (5 bases). The CDR3 contains 14 residues. Trimming shortened V by 4 bases and J by 12 bases, and 19 bases separated the two germline ends. The germline gives CDR1 SGHDN, CDR2 FVKESK. CDR3 coding DNA: TGTGCCAGCAGCCCCTTACCGAGCGGCTGGGGGCAGTTCTTC. It is translated as CASSPLPSGWGQFF.

This clonotype was seen a few times. The rearrangement links TRBV20-1 to TRBJ1-2; no clear D gene. This CDR3 contains 14 residues. Germline values: CDR1 DFQATT, CDR2 SNEGSKA (reference sequence). The V and J ends lost 1 base and 4 bases respectively, with 13 bases between them. The CDR3 loop reads CSARGGAPTYGYTF. CDR3 DNA: TGCAGTGCTAGAGGGGGAGCCCCGACCTATGGCTACACCTTC.

The V call is TRBV2, the J call TRBJ2-1, with TRBD2 matching 9 bases. The V and J ends lost 6 bases and 2 bases, in that order; junction bases with no gene match: 8. The CDR3 extends over 16 amino acids. In germline, CDR1 is SNHLY, CDR2 FYNNEI. The DNA of the CDR3 is TGTGCCAGCAGCTTAGTCGGCGGGGGGGCCTACAATGAGCAGTTCTTC. Translation: CASSLVGGGAYNEQFF.

This clonotype was seen only once. The V call is TRBV10-3, the J call TRBJ2-2; 7 bases map to TRBD2. Germline assignment: CDR1 ENHRY and CDR2 SYGVKD. This CDR3 is built from 16 residues. The trim removed 6 bases at V and 0 bases at J, leaving 7 bases unmatched. The chain's CDR3 is CAISKGTTSNTGELFF. DNA for the CDR3: TGTGCCATCAGCAAAGGGACTACGTCGAACACCGGGGAGCTGTTTTTT.